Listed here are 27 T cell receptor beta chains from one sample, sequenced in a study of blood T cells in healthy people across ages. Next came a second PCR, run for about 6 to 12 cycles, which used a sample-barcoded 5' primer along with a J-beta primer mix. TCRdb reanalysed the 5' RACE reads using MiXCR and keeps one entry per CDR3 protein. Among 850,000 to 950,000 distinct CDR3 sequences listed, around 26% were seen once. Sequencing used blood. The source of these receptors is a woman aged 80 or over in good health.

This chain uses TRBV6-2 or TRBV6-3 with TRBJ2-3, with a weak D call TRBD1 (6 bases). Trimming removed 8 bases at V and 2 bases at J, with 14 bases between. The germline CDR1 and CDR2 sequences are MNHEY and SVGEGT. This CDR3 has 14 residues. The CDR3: CASRDILYTDTQYF. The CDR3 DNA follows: TGTGCCAGCCGGGACATCCTATACACAGATACGCAGTATTTT.

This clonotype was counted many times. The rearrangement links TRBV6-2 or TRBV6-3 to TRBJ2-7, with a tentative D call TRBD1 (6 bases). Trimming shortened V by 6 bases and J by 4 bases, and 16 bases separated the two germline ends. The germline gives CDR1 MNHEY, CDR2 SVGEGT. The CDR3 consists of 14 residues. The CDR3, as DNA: TGTGCCAGCAGCCCGCGACAGGTGGGTTACGAGCAGTACTTC. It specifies CASSPRQVGYEQYF.

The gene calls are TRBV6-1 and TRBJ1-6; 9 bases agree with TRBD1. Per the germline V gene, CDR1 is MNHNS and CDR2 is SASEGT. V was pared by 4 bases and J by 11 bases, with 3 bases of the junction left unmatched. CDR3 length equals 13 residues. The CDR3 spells CASSGDRVPPLHF. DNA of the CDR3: TGTGCCAGCAGTGGGGACAGGGTTCCACCCCTCCACTTT.

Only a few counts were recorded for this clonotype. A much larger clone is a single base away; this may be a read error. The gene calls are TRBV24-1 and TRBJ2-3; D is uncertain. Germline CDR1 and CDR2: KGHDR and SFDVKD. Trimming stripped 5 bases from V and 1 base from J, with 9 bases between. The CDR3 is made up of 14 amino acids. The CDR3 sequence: CATSGRWGTDTQYF. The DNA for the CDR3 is TGTGCCACCAGTGGTCGCTGGGGCACAGATACGCAGTATTTT.

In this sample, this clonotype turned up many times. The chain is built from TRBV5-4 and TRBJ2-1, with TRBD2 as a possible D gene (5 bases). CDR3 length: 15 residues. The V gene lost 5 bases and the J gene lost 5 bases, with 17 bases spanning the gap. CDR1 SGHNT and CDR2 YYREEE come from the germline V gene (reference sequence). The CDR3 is CASRDGGPPDNEQFF. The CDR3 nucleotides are TGTGCCAGCAGGGACGGAGGTCCACCGGACAATGAGCAGTTCTTC.

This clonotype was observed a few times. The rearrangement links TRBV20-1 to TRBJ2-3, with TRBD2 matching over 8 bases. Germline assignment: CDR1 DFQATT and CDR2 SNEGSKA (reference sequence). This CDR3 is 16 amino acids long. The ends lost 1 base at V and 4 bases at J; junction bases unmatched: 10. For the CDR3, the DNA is TGCAGTGCTAGAGCTTCGGTTAGCGGGGATGCAGATACGCAGTATTTT. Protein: CSARASVSGDADTQYF.

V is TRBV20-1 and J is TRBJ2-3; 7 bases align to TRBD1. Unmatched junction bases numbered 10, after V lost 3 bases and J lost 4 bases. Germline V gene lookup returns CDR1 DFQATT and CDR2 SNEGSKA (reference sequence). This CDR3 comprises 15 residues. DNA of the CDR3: TGCAGTGCTAGTGGCGACAGGGATTTCTCAGATACGCAGTATTTT. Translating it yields CSASGDRDFSDTQYF.

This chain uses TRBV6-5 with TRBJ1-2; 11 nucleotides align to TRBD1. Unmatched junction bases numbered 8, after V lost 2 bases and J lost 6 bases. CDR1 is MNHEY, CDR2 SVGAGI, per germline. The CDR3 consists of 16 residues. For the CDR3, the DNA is TGTGCCAGCAGTTACCTCGGAGGACAGGGGGCCGATGGCTACACCTTC. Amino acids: CASSYLGGQGADGYTF.

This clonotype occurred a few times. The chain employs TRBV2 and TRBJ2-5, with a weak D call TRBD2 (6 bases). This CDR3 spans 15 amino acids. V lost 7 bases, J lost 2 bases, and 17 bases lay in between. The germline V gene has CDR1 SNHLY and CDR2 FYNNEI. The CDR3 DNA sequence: TGTGCCAGCATCCGAGGGAGCGGAGGGCAAGAGACCCAGTACTTC. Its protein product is CASIRGSGGQETQYF.

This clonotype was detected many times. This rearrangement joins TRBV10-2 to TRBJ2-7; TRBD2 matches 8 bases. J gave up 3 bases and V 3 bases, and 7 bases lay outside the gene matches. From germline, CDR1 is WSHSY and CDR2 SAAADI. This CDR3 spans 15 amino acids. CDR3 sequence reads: CASSDWVAGYYEQYF. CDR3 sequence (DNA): TGCGCCAGCAGTGATTGGGTAGCGGGATACTACGAGCAGTACTTC.

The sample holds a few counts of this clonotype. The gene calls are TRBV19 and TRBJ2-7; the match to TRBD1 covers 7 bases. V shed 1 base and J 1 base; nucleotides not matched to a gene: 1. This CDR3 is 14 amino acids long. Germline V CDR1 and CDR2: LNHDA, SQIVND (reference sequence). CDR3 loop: CASSIGRGSYEQYF. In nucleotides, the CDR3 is TGTGCCAGTAGTATAGGCAGGGGGTCCTACGAGCAGTACTTC.

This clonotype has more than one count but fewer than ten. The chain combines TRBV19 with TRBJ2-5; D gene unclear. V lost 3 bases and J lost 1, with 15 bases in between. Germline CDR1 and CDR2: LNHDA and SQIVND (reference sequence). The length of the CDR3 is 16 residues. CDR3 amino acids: CASSITGPRTQETQYF. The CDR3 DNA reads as TGTGCCAGTAGTATCACCGGGCCCCGGACCCAAGAGACCCAGTACTTC.

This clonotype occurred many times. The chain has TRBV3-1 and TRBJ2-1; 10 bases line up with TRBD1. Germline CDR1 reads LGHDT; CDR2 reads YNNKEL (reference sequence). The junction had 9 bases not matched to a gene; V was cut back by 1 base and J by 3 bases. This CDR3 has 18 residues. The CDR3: CASSQATPGQGYYNEQFF. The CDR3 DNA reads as TGTGCCAGCAGCCAAGCTACACCGGGACAGGGGTACTACAATGAGCAGTTCTTC.

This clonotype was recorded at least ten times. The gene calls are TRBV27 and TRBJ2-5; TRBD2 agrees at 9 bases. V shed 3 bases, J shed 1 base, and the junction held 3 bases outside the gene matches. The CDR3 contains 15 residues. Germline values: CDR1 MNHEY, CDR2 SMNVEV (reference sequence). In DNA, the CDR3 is TGTGCCAGCAGTTTCAAGCGGGGGGTCCAAGAGACCCAGTACTTC. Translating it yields CASSFKRGVQETQYF.

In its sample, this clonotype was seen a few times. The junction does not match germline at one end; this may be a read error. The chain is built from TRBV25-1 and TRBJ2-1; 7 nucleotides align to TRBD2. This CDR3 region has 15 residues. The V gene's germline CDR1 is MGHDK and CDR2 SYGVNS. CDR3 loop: CASSIGGSSSNEQFF. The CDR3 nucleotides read TGTGCCAGCAGTATCGGGGGGAGCTCCTCCAATGAGCAGTTCTTC.

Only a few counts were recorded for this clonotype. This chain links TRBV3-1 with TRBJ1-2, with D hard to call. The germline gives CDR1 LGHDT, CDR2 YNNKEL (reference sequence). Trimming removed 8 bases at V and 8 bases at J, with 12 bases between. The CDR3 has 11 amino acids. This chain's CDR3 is CASAARSGYTF. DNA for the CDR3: TGTGCCAGCGCCGCTAGGTCGGGCTACACCTTC. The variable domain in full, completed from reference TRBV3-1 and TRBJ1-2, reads DTAVSQTPKYLVTQMGNDKSIKCEQNLGHDTMYWYKQDSKKFLKIMFSYNNKELIINETVPNRFSPKSPDKAHLNLHINSLELGDSAVYFCASAARSGYTFGSGTRLTVV.

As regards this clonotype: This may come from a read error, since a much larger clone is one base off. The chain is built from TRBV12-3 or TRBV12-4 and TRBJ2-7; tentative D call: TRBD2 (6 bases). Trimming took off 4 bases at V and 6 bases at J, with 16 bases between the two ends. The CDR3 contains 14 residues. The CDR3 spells CASSWGLTDGEQYF. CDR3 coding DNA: TGTGCCAGCAGTTGGGGACTGACCGACGGCGAGCAGTACTTC.

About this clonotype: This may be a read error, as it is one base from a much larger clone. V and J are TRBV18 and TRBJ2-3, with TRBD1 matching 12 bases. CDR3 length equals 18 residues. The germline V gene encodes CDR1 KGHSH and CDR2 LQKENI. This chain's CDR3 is CASSPTAGQGARSDTRYF. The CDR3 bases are TGTGCCAGCTCACCAACCGCGGGACAGGGGGCTAGGTCAGATACGCGGTATTTT.

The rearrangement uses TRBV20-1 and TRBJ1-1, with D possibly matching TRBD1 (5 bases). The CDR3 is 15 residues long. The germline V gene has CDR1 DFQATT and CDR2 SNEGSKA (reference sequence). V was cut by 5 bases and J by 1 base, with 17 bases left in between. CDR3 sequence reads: CSAGQFGQPNTEAFF. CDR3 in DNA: TGCAGTGCTGGACAATTTGGACAACCGAACACTGAAGCTTTCTTT.

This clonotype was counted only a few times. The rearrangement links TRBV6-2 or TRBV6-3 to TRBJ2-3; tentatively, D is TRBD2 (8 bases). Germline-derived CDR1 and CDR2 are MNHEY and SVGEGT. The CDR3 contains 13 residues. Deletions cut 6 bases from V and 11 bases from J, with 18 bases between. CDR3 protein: CASRAGGSGGQYF. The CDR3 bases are TGTGCCAGCAGGGCAGGGGGAAGCGGGGGGCAGTATTTT.

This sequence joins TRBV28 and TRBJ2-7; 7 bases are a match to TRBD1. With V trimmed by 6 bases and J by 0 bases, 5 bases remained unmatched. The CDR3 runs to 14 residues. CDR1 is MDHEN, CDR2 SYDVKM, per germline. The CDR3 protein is CASRRQGHSYEQYF. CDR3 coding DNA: TGTGCCAGCAGACGACAGGGCCACTCCTACGAGCAGTACTTC.

CDR3 in DNA: TGTGCCAGCAGCCCCGGGGGGGGCTCTGGAAACACCATATATTTT. This gives the protein CASSPGGGSGNTIYF. V usage is TRBV7-2 and J usage is TRBJ1-3; D is possibly TRBD1 (5 bases). CDR1 and CDR2 from the germline V gene are SGHTA and FQGNSA. The CDR3 runs 15 residues. V lost 5 bases, J lost 0 bases, and 11 bases lay in between.

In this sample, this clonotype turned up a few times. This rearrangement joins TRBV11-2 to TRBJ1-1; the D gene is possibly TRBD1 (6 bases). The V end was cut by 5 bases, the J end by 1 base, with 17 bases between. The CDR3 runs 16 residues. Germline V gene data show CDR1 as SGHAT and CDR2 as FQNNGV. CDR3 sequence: CASSPLLTGQNTEAFF. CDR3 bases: TGTGCCAGCAGCCCCTTGTTGACAGGCCAGAACACTGAAGCTTTCTTT.

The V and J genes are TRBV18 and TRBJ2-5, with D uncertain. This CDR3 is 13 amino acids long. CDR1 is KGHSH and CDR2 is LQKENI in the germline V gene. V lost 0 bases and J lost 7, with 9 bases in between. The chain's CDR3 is CASSPPNLVTQYF. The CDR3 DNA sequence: TGTGCCAGCTCACCACCGAATCTCGTGACCCAGTACTTC.

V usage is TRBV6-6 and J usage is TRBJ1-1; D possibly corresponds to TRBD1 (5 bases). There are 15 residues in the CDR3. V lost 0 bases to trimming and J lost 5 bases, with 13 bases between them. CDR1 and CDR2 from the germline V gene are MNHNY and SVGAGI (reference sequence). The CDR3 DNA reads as TGTGCCAGCAGTTACTCGCCGGGGGTTTGGACTGAAGCTTTCTTT. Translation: CASSYSPGVWTEAFF.

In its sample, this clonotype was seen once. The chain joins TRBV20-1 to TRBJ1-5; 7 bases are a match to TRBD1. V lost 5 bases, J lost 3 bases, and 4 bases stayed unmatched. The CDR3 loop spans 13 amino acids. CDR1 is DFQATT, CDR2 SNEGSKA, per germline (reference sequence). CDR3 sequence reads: CSAHDRVNQPQHF. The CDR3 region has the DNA TGCAGTGCTCACGACAGGGTCAATCAGCCCCAGCATTTT.

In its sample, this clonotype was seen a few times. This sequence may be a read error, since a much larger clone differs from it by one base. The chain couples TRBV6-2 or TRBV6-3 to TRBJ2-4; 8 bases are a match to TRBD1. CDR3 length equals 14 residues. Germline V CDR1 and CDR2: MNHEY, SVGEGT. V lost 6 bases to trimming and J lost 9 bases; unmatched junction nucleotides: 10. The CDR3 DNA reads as TGTGCCAGCAGAAAACCCGGACAGGGAAGCATTCAGTACTTC. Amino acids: CASRKPGQGSIQYF.